There are many counts of the clone carrying this T cell receptor beta chain. 5'RACE, which relied on constant-segment primers, yielded TCR alpha and TCR beta cDNA libraries carrying sample barcodes and UMIs. A single record per CDR3 protein comes from TCRdb applying MiXCR to the 5' RACE reads. The data contain roughly 320,000 distinct CDR3 sequences, over 25% of them singletons. The data were obtained in a study of T-cell memory formation after mild COVID-19. Across the whole study: TCR clusters were largely donor specific.

Sequenced: PBMCs or a T cell subset sorted from them (not recorded which). This receptor was identified in an adult woman who had mild COVID-19 (a few samples of this study predate the infection). Cell type and time point are not known.

The CDR3 sequence: CASSLENEQFF. The CDR3 DNA is TGCGCCAGCAGCCTGGAGAATGAGCAGTTCTTC. This chain joins TRBV5-1 and TRBJ2-1; unclear D gene. The CDR3 is 11 residues long. The V end lost 4 bases, the J end lost 7 bases, and 6 bases lay between the germline ends. The V gene's germline CDR1 is SGHRS and CDR2 YFSETQ.